Listed below are T cell receptor beta chains from one sample, sequenced in a study of blood T cell repertoires in COVID-19. Generated by immunoSEQ multiplex PCR, the TCRdb table keeps only in-frame clones and is missing some. The table includes around 63,000 clones, around 82% detected once. What was sequenced was peripheral blood. These receptors originate from a man in his sixties with COVID-19, enrolled during active disease. Each CDR3 is given with its conserved first and last residue. The D gene is left open where the match is weak. A clone size is listed for some rows: how often the clone was seen (once, few, many), or a class if it is expanded.

j_call v_call d_call clone_size cdr3_aa cdr3_nt
TRBJ2-3 TRBV4-2 TRBD2 - CASSLKTSGGRTDTQYF TGTGCCAGCAGCCTTAAGACTAGCGGGGGCCGCACAGATACGCAGTATTTT
TRBJ1-6 TRBV6-1 - - CASSELSIASGNSPLHF TGTGCCAGCAGTGAACTCAGTATAGCGAGTGGGAATTCACCCCTCCACTTT
TRBJ1-1 TRBV5-1 - - CASSSGFTGMYTEAFF TGCGCCAGCAGCTCGGGCTTTACAGGGATGTACACTGAAGCTTTCTTT
TRBJ1-3 TRBV2 - - CASRGEEGPGNTIYF TGTGCCAGCCGGGGCGAGGAGGGTCCGGGAAACACCATATATTTT
TRBJ1-1 TRBV20-1 - - CSASFRANTEAFF TGCAGTGCTAGTTTCAGGGCTAACACTGAAGCTTTCTTT
TRBJ1-5 TRBV2 TRBD1 - CASSSSDRGYPEPQHF TGTGCCAGCAGCTCCTCGGACAGGGGGTACCCGGAGCCCCAGCATTTT
TRBJ2-1 TRBV25-1 TRBD2 - CASSGGLAGANEQFF TGTGCCAGCAGTGGGGGACTAGCGGGGGCCAATGAGCAGTTCTTC
TRBJ2-7 TRBV24-1 - - CATSESGGDSVYAQYF TGTGCCACCAGTGAAAGTGGTGGGGACTCCGTTTATGCGCAGTACTTC
TRBJ2-7 TRBV5-1 TRBD2 - CASTILAGSYEQYF TGCGCCAGCACAATACTAGCGGGATCCTACGAGCAGTACTTC
TRBJ2-2 TRBV2 TRBD1 once CASRTGGGFTGELFF TGTGCCAGCAGGACAGGGGGCGGGTTTACCGGGGAGCTGTTTTTT
TRBJ1-2 TRBV29-1 - - CSVEGGIYGYTF TGCAGCGTTGAAGGAGGGATCTATGGCTACACCTTC
TRBJ2-1 TRBV4-1 TRBD2 - CASSRERTSGSDEQFF TGCGCCAGCAGCCGCGAAAGGACTAGCGGGAGCGATGAGCAGTTCTTC
TRBJ1-1 TRBV7-6 - - CASSLGGQGYSEAFF TGTGCCAGCAGCTTAGGGGGGCAGGGGTATAGTGAAGCTTTCTTT
TRBJ1-6 TRBV10-1 - once CASSSDSSYNSPLHF TGCGCCAGCAGTTCCGACTCCTCCTATAATTCACCCCTCCACTTT
TRBJ1-2 TRBV6-5 TRBD1 once CASSYLPGGPDYGYTF TGTGCCAGCAGTTACCTGCCAGGGGGCCCCGACTATGGCTACACCTTC
TRBJ1-5 TRBV2 - - CASTVYYSNQPQHF TGTGCCAGCACGGTATACTATAGCAATCAGCCCCAGCATTTT
TRBJ2-5 TRBV6-4 - - CASSEIQGETQYF TGTGCCAGCAGTGAAATCCAGGGCGAGACCCAGTACTTC
TRBJ2-3 TRBV7-3 - - CASSLLASLADTQYF TGTGCCAGCAGCTTGCTAGCATCGTTGGCAGATACGCAGTATTTT
TRBJ1-2 TRBV10-1 - once CASHPPERHYGYTF TGCGCCAGCCACCCCCCGGAGAGACACTATGGCTACACCTTC
TRBJ1-5 TRBV10-3 TRBD1 once CAISASQGAQPQHF TGTGCCATCAGTGCATCACAGGGGGCTCAGCCCCAGCATTTT
TRBJ2-1 TRBV11-2 - - CASSFQEGGQFF TGTGCCAGCAGCTTTCAGGAGGGAGGGCAGTTCTTC
TRBJ1-3 TRBV18 - - CASSPPAGTGNTIYF TGTGCCAGCTCACCACCGGCAGGGACAGGAAACACCATATATTTT
TRBJ1-6 TRBV15 - - CATSRDKGSGSPLHF TGTGCCACCAGCAGAGATAAGGGGTCAGGTTCACCCCTCCACTTT
TRBJ1-3 TRBV6-5 - - CASIERAGNTIYF TGTGCCAGCATCGAGAGGGCTGGAAACACCATATATTTT
TRBJ2-1 TRBV3-1/TRBV3-2 TRBD2 - CASSQELSGGASSEQFF TGTGCCAGCAGCCAAGAACTGAGCGGGGGGGCCTCGTCTGAGCAGTTCTTC
TRBJ2-3 TRBV5-4 - - CASSSEVEGSDTQYF TGTGCCAGCAGCTCCGAGGTGGAGGGCTCAGATACGCAGTATTTT
TRBJ2-7 TRBV7-2 - - CASSLIEYEQYF TGTGCCAGCAGCTTAATAGAGTACGAGCAGTACTTC
TRBJ2-5 TRBV5-1 TRBD2 - CASSLLPTSGQETQYF TGCGCCAGCAGCTTGCTACCGACTAGCGGCCAAGAGACCCAGTACTTC
TRBJ1-1 TRBV3-1/TRBV3-2 - - CASSPTPQGREAFF TGTGCCAGCAGCCCGACCCCACAGGGTCGGGAAGCTTTCTTT
TRBJ2-3 TRBV24-1 TRBD1 - CATSDMTGGTDTQYF TGTGCCACCAGTGACATGACAGGGGGCACAGATACGCAGTATTTT
TRBJ2-1 TRBV6-5 TRBD1 - CASRKETGLAGEQFF TGTGCCAGCAGAAAAGAGACAGGGTTGGCGGGTGAGCAGTTCTTC
TRBJ1-2 TRBV24-1 - - CATSDQGSDRRGGYTF TGTGCCACCAGTGATCAGGGGAGCGACAGGCGAGGTGGCTACACCTTC
TRBJ2-1 TRBV7-3 TRBD1 - CASSLMGQRLYNEQFF TGTGCCAGCAGCTTAATGGGACAGCGCCTCTACAATGAGCAGTTCTTC
TRBJ2-5 TRBV10-2 - - CASSEKQSQETQYF TGCGCCAGCAGTGAGAAACAGTCTCAAGAGACCCAGTACTTC
TRBJ2-3 TRBV7-9 - - CASSLQGLGTDTQYF TGTGCCAGCAGCTTACAGGGGCTTGGCACAGATACGCAGTATTTT
TRBJ1-4 TRBV19 TRBD1 - CASTQGQGHGGEKLFF TGTGCCAGTACACAGGGACAGGGGCATGGTGGTGAAAAACTGTTTTTT